The clone carrying this TCR beta chain was found a few times. The data were taken from a study of graft-versus-host responses after intestinal transplantation. Trimming at V came to 4 bases and at J to 7 bases, leaving 6 bases not matched to a gene. This CDR3 comprises 14 residues. Germline-derived CDR1 and CDR2 are MNHNS and SASEGT. Clones were read by immunoSEQ multiplex PCR, and TCRdb kept only the in-frame ones, dropping some. The table has 2,500 to 3,000 clones, 28% seen once. The receptor comes from a human patient who was an organ donor for intestinal transplantation. The material was alloreactive CD4+ T cells from a mixed lymphocyte reaction culture, obtained before transplantation. Subset specified: CFSE-low proliferating T cells sorted from roughly six-day pre-transplant mixed lymphocyte reaction (GvH or HvG direction). The chain has TRBV6-1 and TRBJ2-7; TRBD1 agrees at 11 bases. CDR3 DNA: TGTGCCAGCAGTGGACAGGACAGGGGGCGTGAGCAGTACTTC. Amino acid sequence: CASSGQDRGREQYF.